The entry that follows covers one T cell receptor (beta chain) sequence. These data originate in a study of shared T cell receptors in the human thymus. Profiled with immunoSEQ multiplex PCR; TCRdb holds only in-frame clones, not every one. This repertoire shows tens of thousands of clones, 90% to 95% found once; its top ten account for about 0.033%. The CDR3 extends over 16 amino acids. Between the trimmed V and J ends, which lost 2 bases and 0 bases, there was a span of 14 bases. CDR1 and CDR2 from the germline V gene are KGHSH and LQKENI. The rearrangement links TRBV18 to TRBJ2-7; tentative D call: TRBD1 (5 bases). The sequence was obtained from a human donor. The sequencing input was thymocytes. CDR3 loop: CASSPTTATDSYEQYF. CDR3 bases: TGTGCCAGCTCACCAACGACAGCCACCGACTCCTACGAGCAGTACTTC. Variable domain in full (rest from reference TRBV18 and TRBJ2-7): NAGVMQNPRHLVRRRGQEARLRCSPMKGHSHVYWYRQLPEEGLKFMVYLQKENIIDESGMPKERFSAEFPKEGPSILRIQQVVRGDSAAYFCASSPTTATDSYEQYFGPGTRLTVT.